This T cell receptor beta chain stems from a study of T-cell reconstitution after alpha-beta-depleted transplantation in children (dated by TCRdb to 2016 to 2017). With respect to the entire study: Using TCR repertoire profiling, the study followed T-cell immune reconstitution in a quantitative way in children after TCRalphabeta/CD19-depleted allogeneic hematopoietic cell transplantation. What the research found in general, with its limitations: In some patients, the high TCRbeta diversity seen at day 60 was put down to recipient T cells and intrathymic progenitors that had survived conditioning. Apparently early alphabetaT-cell count recovery about two months after transplant reportedly relied on only several hundred rapidly expanded clones derived from non-depleted graft cells. Over subsequent months, a decline in hyperexpanded clone frequencies was noted, and after one year, T-cell counts and TCRbeta diversity were mostly ascribed to newly produced T cells.

The treatment or condition label corresponds to: allogeneic hematopoietic cell transplantation with graft depleted of TCRalphabeta T cells and CD19 B cells. Transplant recipients were children who received TCRalphabeta/CD19-depleted allogeneic hematopoietic cell grafts. Receptors were amplified or captured by PCR. Data came from an Illumina HiSeq 2500. To normalize quantification of the TCRbeta repertoire, the TCR libraries were built with molecular barcoding that relied on unique molecular identifiers. Starting from the raw public reads, TCRdb applied fastp trimming at Q25, assembled clones with MiXCR and retained in-frame beta chains. Each record represents a unique CDR3 protein, reported with the most common genes and DNA among its rows. The sample data list about a million distinct CDR3 sequences, and roughly 31% of these were observed just once. Over 25% of the sample lies in the top ten. Of note for this clonotype: Its specific antigen is unknown. No clone much larger than this one lies a single base away; base qualities are absent.

This sequence originates from a boy under three years old who had a stem cell transplant for SCID, so the T cells may come from the graft donor. Sequenced here: PBMCs, mostly from graft donor cells, sampled 360 days after TCRalphabeta/CD19-depleted stem cell transplant.

This receptor has the CDR3 CASSGTFSTDTQYF. The DNA reads TGTGCCAGCAGTGGGACTTTTTCCACAGATACGCAGTATTTT. The chain joins TRBV6-1 to TRBJ2-3, and the D gene may be TRBD2, 5 bases matching. Based on the germline V gene, the CDR1 and CDR2 sequences are MNHNS and SASEGT. The V and J ends are trimmed by 4 bases and 2 bases, leaving 10 bases between them. Inclusive of the bounding cysteine and phenylalanine, the CDR3 is 14 residues long. Only CDR3 DNA remains: 42 bases, in frame from the first base.